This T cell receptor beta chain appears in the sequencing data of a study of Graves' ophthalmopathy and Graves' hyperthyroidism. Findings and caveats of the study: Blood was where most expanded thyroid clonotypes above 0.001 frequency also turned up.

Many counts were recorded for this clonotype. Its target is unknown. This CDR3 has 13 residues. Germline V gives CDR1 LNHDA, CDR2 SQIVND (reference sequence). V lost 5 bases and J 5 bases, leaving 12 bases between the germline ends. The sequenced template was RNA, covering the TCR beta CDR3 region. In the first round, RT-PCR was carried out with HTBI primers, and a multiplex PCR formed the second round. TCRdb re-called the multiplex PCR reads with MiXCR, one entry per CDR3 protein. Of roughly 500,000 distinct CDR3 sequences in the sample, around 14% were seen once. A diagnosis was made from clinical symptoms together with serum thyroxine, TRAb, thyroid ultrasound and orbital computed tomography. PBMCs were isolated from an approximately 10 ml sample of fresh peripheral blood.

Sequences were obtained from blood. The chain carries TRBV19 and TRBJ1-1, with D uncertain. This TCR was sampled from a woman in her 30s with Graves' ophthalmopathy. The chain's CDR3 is CASSLKMETEAFF. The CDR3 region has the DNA TGTGCCAGTAGTTTAAAAATGGAAACTGAAGCTTTCTTT.